Presented here are 29 T cell receptor beta chains from one specimen sequenced in a study of OX40 agonist ivuxolimab in advanced cancers. The data were produced by immunoSEQ multiplex PCR, yet TCRdb's version contains in-frame clones alone and is incomplete. The sample has 64,000 or so clones, 83% seen once; the top ten hold 0.55% to 0.8%. The material was CD4+ or CD8+ T cells sorted from blood, obtained in a trial of the OX40 agonist ivuxolimab. These receptors all come from an adult with an advanced solid tumor such as melanoma, head and neck, liver or kidney cancer.

This chain links TRBV2 with TRBJ2-2, with 10 nucleotides matching TRBD1. The CDR3 consists of 17 residues. After removal of 5 bases from V and 4 bases from J, the junction contained 10 bases not matched to a gene. From germline, CDR1 is SNHLY and CDR2 FYNNEI. DNA of the CDR3: TGTGCCAGCAGTCAAATACCGGGACAGGGGTTCACCGGGGAGCTGTTTTTT. As protein: CASSQIPGQGFTGELFF. The variable domain in full, completed from reference TRBV2 and TRBJ2-2, reads EPEVTQTPSHQVTQMGQEVILRCVPISNHLYFYWYRQILGQKVEFLVSFYNNEISEKSEIFDDQFSVERPDGSNFTLKIRSTKLEDSAMYFCASSQIPGQGFTGELFFGEGSRLTVL.

V usage is TRBV9 and J usage is TRBJ2-3; D may be TRBD1 or TRBD2 (6 bases each). V was clipped by 0 bases and J by 4 bases, with 12 bases between them. This CDR3 is built from 15 residues. Per the germline V gene, CDR1 is SGDLS and CDR2 is YYNGEE. DNA for the CDR3: TGTGCCAGCAGCGTAGCTATCGGGGGCGCAGATACGCAGTATTTT. Translation gives CASSVAIGGADTQYF.

J is TRBJ1-4 and V is TRBV5-1, with D maybe TRBD1 (5 bases). CDR3 length: 17 residues. Germline V gene sequence: CDR1 SGHRS, CDR2 YFSETQ. V dropped 0 bases and J dropped 7 bases, with 19 bases sitting between them. The CDR3 bases are TGCGCCAGCAGCTTGGAGACGGCAGGGACCCCGGGTGAAAAACTGTTTTTT. It translates to CASSLETAGTPGEKLFF.

The rearrangement links TRBV6-4 to TRBJ2-1, with 9 bases matching TRBD2. The trim removed 5 bases at V and 8 bases at J, leaving 7 bases unmatched. The CDR3 loop spans 14 amino acids. The germline CDR1 and CDR2 sequences are MRHNA and SNTAGT. The CDR3 protein is CASSPLAGYDEQFF. CDR3 bases: TGTGCCAGCAGTCCCCTAGCGGGGTATGATGAGCAGTTCTTC.

The V gene is TRBV11-2, the J gene TRBJ2-3; TRBD1 agrees at 8 bases. The germline V gene encodes CDR1 SGHAT and CDR2 FQNNGV. The CDR3 consists of 14 residues. V was clipped by 3 bases and J by 4 bases; unmatched bases: 3. The CDR3 nucleotides are TGTGCCAGCAGCTTCAGGGGGCGTCCAGATACGCAGTATTTT. Protein product: CASSFRGRPDTQYF.

The CDR3 sequence is CASSDRQRVSYNEQFF. Here the CDR3 DNA reads TGTGCCAGCAGTGACCGACAGCGGGTGAGCTACAATGAGCAGTTCTTC. The chain recombines TRBV2 with TRBJ2-1; tentative D call: TRBD2 (6 bases). Germline lookup yields CDR1 SNHLY and CDR2 FYNNEI. The CDR3 runs 16 residues. Trimming took 3 bases from V and 3 from J, leaving 15 bases between them.

The CDR3 DNA sequence: TGTGCCAGCAGCTTTGGGGCAGGGATGGGGGAAAAACTGTTTTTT. Its translation is CASSFGAGMGEKLFF. V gene TRBV7-9 combines with J gene TRBJ1-4; D is possibly TRBD1 (5 bases). The CDR3 length is 15 residues. CDR1 is SEHNR and CDR2 is FQNEAQ in the germline V gene (reference sequence). V shed 3 bases and J shed 8 bases, with 16 bases lying between them.

The chain uses TRBV7-6 and TRBJ2-2; TRBD1 or TRBD2 may be the D gene (5 bases each). The germline V gene encodes CDR1 SGHVS and CDR2 FNYEAQ. The V gene lost 2 bases and the J gene lost 4 bases, with 11 bases spanning the gap. The CDR3 runs 15 residues. The CDR3 region is CASSLRERGTGELFF. CDR3 DNA sequence: TGTGCCAGCAGCTTAAGGGAGAGGGGCACCGGGGAGCTGTTTTTT.

The chain recombines TRBV5-1 with TRBJ1-1; no firm D call. The V gene's germline CDR1 is SGHRS and CDR2 YFSETQ. Trimming removed 1 base at V and 6 bases at J, with 16 bases between. CDR3 size: 15 residues. The CDR3 nucleotides read TGCGCCAGCAGCTTGAGCCGGGCGATGTTCGCTGAAGCTTTCTTT. Protein product: CASSLSRAMFAEAFF. Supplemented by reference TRBV5-1 and TRBJ1-1, the full variable domain reads KAGVTQTPRYLIKTRGQQVTLSCSPISGHRSVSWYQQTPGQGLQFLFEYFSETQRNKGNFPGRFSGRQFSNSRSEMNVSTLELGDSALYLCASSLSRAMFAEAFFGQGTRLTVV.

This chain joins TRBV27 and TRBJ2-1, with 7 bases aligning to TRBD2. This CDR3 comprises 17 residues. V shed 6 bases, J shed 13 bases, and the junction held 24 bases outside the gene matches. CDR1 MNHEY and CDR2 SMNVEV come from the germline V gene (reference sequence). CDR3 sequence reads: CASRLSSGGFGLKHQFF. The CDR3 bases are TGTGCCAGCAGGCTAAGTTCCGGGGGGTTCGGACTGAAACATCAGTTCTTC.

This chain connects TRBV15 to TRBJ2-3, with D tentatively TRBD2 (5 bases). V shed 3 bases and J shed 2 bases, with 9 bases lying between them. From germline, CDR1 is LNHNV and CDR2 YYDKDF (reference sequence). The CDR3 has 14 amino acids. The DNA of the CDR3 is TGTGCCACCAGCAGTGGAGGATCCACAGATACGCAGTATTTT. As protein: CATSSGGSTDTQYF.

The chain uses TRBV6-5 and TRBJ2-5; 9 bases match TRBD2. The CDR3 spans 14 residues. V shed 2 bases, J shed 7 bases, and the junction held 5 bases outside the gene matches. Per germline, CDR1 MNHEY and CDR2 SVGAGI. DNA of the CDR3: TGTGCCAGCAGTTACGGGCGGGAGGGCCGGACCCAGTACTTC. Encoded protein: CASSYGREGRTQYF.

V gene TRBV2 combines with J gene TRBJ2-1; D may be TRBD2 (5 bases). CDR1 SNHLY and CDR2 FYNNEI come from the germline V gene. CDR3 length: 14 amino acids. The V end lost 4 bases, the J end lost 8 bases, and 15 bases lay between the germline ends. The CDR3 spells CASSAGSGFDEQFF. CDR3 DNA sequence: TGTGCCAGCAGTGCGGGGTCCGGGTTCGATGAGCAGTTCTTC.

The chain recombines TRBV19 with TRBJ2-5; D remains ambiguous. Germline V CDR1 and CDR2: LNHDA, SQIVND (reference sequence). V lost 7 bases to trimming and J lost 1 base, with 7 bases between them. This CDR3 contains 12 residues. In DNA form, the CDR3 reads TGTGCCAGTAACACGGTCCAAGAGACCCAGTACTTC. Its protein is CASNTVQETQYF.

The CDR3 protein is CASSQEGLAPYEQYF. The CDR3 nucleotides are TGTGCCAGCAGCCAAGAGGGACTAGCGCCCTACGAGCAGTACTTC. V is TRBV4-2 and J is TRBJ2-7; 10 bases line up with TRBD2. Germline CDR1 reads LGHNA; CDR2 reads YNFKEQ. CDR3 size: 15 residues. The J segment lost 2 bases and the V segment lost 0 bases, leaving 1 base of the junction unmatched.

This chain links TRBV18 with TRBJ2-1; maybe TRBD1 (5 bases). This CDR3 has 19 residues. The V and J ends lost 6 bases and 1 base respectively, with 25 bases between them. Germline values: CDR1 KGHSH, CDR2 LQKENI. Here the CDR3 DNA reads TGTGCCAGCTCGCCAAAAAGGGGTCCGGGCACTCAGTCCTACAATGAGCAGTTCTTC. Amino acid sequence: CASSPKRGPGTQSYNEQFF.

The CDR3 protein is CASSPRQTYEQYF. The CDR3, as DNA: TGTGCCAGCTCACCACGGCAGACCTACGAGCAGTACTTC. V and J are TRBV18 and TRBJ2-7, with unresolved D. The V and J ends lost 1 base and 2 bases respectively, with 6 bases between them. Per the germline V gene, CDR1 is KGHSH and CDR2 is LQKENI. This CDR3 is built from 13 residues.

V is TRBV6-5 and J is TRBJ1-2; possibly TRBD1 for D (5 bases). The length of the CDR3 is 15 residues. In germline, CDR1 is MNHEY, CDR2 SVGAGI. The V gene lost 0 bases and the J gene lost 7 bases, with 15 bases spanning the gap. Here the CDR3 DNA reads TGTGCCAGCAGTTACTCGTGGGCAGGGCTGACTGGCTACACCTTC. This encodes CASSYSWAGLTGYTF.

CDR3 DNA: TGTGCCAGCTCGGGAGTCTACGAGCAGTACTTC. Amino acids: CASSGVYEQYF. This sequence joins TRBV11-2 and TRBJ2-7, with a weak D call TRBD2 (6 bases). Trimming shortened V by 8 bases and J by 3 bases, and 8 bases separated the two germline ends. The length of the CDR3 is 11 residues. Germline V lookup: CDR1 SGHAT, CDR2 FQNNGV. Full variable domain (missing parts from reference TRBV11-2 and TRBJ2-7): EAGVAQSPRYKIIEKRQSVAFWCNPISGHATLYWYQQILGQGPKLLIQFQNNGVVDDSQLPKDRFSAERLKGVDSTLKIQPAKLEDSAVYLCASSGVYEQYFGPGTRLTVT.

The gene calls are TRBV5-1 and TRBJ1-1; 7 nucleotides agree with TRBD1. Germline lookup yields CDR1 SGHRS and CDR2 YFSETQ. Trimming at V came to 1 base and at J to 1 base, leaving 13 bases not matched to a gene. The CDR3 has 18 amino acids. CDR3: CASSLSERVGQQNTEAFF. DNA for the CDR3: TGCGCCAGCAGCTTGTCCGAAAGGGTGGGACAGCAGAACACTGAAGCTTTCTTT. Complete variable domain (other parts from reference TRBV5-1 and TRBJ1-1): KAGVTQTPRYLIKTRGQQVTLSCSPISGHRSVSWYQQTPGQGLQFLFEYFSETQRNKGNFPGRFSGRQFSNSRSEMNVSTLELGDSALYLCASSLSERVGQQNTEAFFGQGTRLTVV.

This clone has just a few counts. The J gene is TRBJ2-1, the V gene TRBV5-1; D remains unclear. V was pared by 4 bases and J by 9 bases, with 17 bases between. Germline-derived CDR1 and CDR2 are SGHRS and YFSETQ. This CDR3 has 14 residues. Here the CDR3 reads CASSGTIGDGEQFF. CDR3 bases: TGCGCCAGCAGCGGCACGATAGGAGACGGTGAGCAGTTCTTC.

This clone was observed a single time. The chain links TRBV5-4 to TRBJ2-5; D possibly corresponds to TRBD2 (6 bases). V was trimmed by 0 bases and J by 13 bases, leaving 13 bases between them. CDR1 is SGHNT and CDR2 is YYREEE in the germline V gene (reference sequence). This CDR3 comprises 12 residues. CDR3: CASSLAGLAPYF. The CDR3 DNA is TGTGCCAGCAGCTTGGCGGGACTCGCTCCGTACTTC.

In this sample, this clone turned up once. V and J are TRBV10-2 and TRBJ2-1; TRBD2 matches at 7 bases. The CDR3 extends over 15 amino acids. With 6 bases clipped from V and 7 bases from J, the junction kept 12 bases outside the gene matches. CDR1 and CDR2 from the germline V gene are WSHSY and SAAADI. The CDR3 DNA reads TGCGCCAGCAGGAGCGGGGTCCTAACCTGGAATGAGCAGTTCTTC. This encodes CASRSGVLTWNEQFF.

The chain employs TRBV5-5 and TRBJ1-5, with TRBD1 as a possible D gene (6 bases). V was cut by 3 bases and J by 7 bases, with 20 bases left in between. The CDR3 totals 16 residues. Germline CDR1 is SGHKS and CDR2 is YYEKEE (reference sequence). This CDR3 reads CASSSGARGKGQPQHF. The CDR3 DNA reads as TGTGCCAGCAGCTCGGGGGCCAGGGGAAAAGGACAGCCCCAGCATTTT.

Concerning this clone: One end of the junction does not line up with germline, which may come from a read error. The CDR3 loop reads CAISESQGWGQPQHF. CDR3 nucleotide sequence: TGTGCCATCAGTGAGTCGCAGGGTTGGGGTCAGCCCCAGCATTTT. The rearrangement joins TRBV6-1 to TRBJ1-5; possibly TRBD1 for D (5 bases). Germline V CDR1 and CDR2: MNHNS, SASEGT. The CDR3 length is 15 residues.

This sequence joins TRBV11-2 and TRBJ2-7; D remains unclear. This CDR3 contains 12 residues. The ends were cut back, 3 bases at V and 3 bases at J, with 6 bases in the middle. CDR1 and CDR2 from the germline V gene are SGHAT and FQNNGV. The CDR3 loop is CASSFAGYEQYF. CDR3 DNA: TGTGCCAGCAGCTTCGCAGGCTACGAGCAGTACTTC.

The rearrangement uses TRBV5-1 and TRBJ1-1, with D perhaps TRBD1 (6 bases). Trimming left V 4 bases short and J 3 bases short, with 16 bases between. The CDR3 extends over 15 amino acids. Germline-derived CDR1 and CDR2 are SGHRS and YFSETQ. The DNA for the CDR3 is TGCGCCAGCAGCGGGACAACCCTTTCGGACACTGAAGCTTTCTTT. The encoded protein is CASSGTTLSDTEAFF.

This rearrangement joins TRBV5-1 to TRBJ2-5; 14 bases align to TRBD2. The CDR3 runs 17 residues. Germline values: CDR1 SGHRS, CDR2 YFSETQ. The trim removed 4 bases at V and 4 bases at J, leaving 9 bases unmatched. The CDR3 loop reads CASSEPGLAGAGETQYF. As DNA, the CDR3 is TGCGCCAGCAGCGAACCGGGACTAGCGGGGGCGGGAGAGACCCAGTACTTC.

The chain is built from TRBV11-3 and TRBJ1-4; 9 bases fit TRBD1. The ends lost 5 bases at V and 8 bases at J; junction bases unmatched: 6. Per the germline V gene, CDR1 is SGHNT and CDR2 is YENEEA. This CDR3 comprises 14 residues. The CDR3 region is CASSQGQGNEKLFF. Here the CDR3 DNA reads TGTGCCAGCAGCCAGGGACAGGGAAACGAAAAACTGTTTTTT.